This T cell receptor beta chain derives from a study of blood T cell repertoires in COVID-19. Germline CDR1 and CDR2: KGHDR and SFDVKD. Trimming removed 4 bases from V and 2 bases from J; junction bases left unmatched: 5. This CDR3 spans 15 amino acids. TCRdb's copy holds only in-frame clones and misses some; the assay was immunoSEQ multiplex PCR. In the table there are some 180,000 clones, approximately 87% of which are singletons. The source material was peripheral blood. The sequence came from a man between 65 and 85 years old with active or convalescent COVID-19. The chain combines TRBV24-1 with TRBJ2-3, with 7 positions matching TRBD1. CDR3 sequence reads: CATSEGTADTDTQYF. CDR3 nucleotides: TGTGCCACCAGTGAAGGGACAGCCGACACAGATACGCAGTATTTT.